Below are 4 T cell receptor beta chains sequenced from a single sample in a study of T cells after yellow fever vaccination. TCRdb reprocessed the 5' RACE reads with MiXCR, giving one entry per CDR3 protein. The table records tens of thousands of distinct CDR3 sequences, under 8% of them present only once. Here the sequenced sample was CD8+ T cells sorted from PBMCs, taken about 41 days after the first yellow fever vaccination. These receptors were collected from a man between 18 and 35 years old who received the YFV17D yellow fever vaccine.

In this sample, this clonotype turned up many times. V gene TRBV15 combines with J gene TRBJ2-3; D is unclear. V dropped 3 bases and J dropped 6 bases, with 13 bases sitting between them. Germline V CDR1 and CDR2: LNHNV, YYDKDF (reference sequence). The CDR3 totals 14 residues. CDR3 protein: CATSRPGQFDTQYF. CDR3 nucleotide sequence: TGTGCCACCAGCAGGCCTGGGCAGTTCGATACGCAGTATTTT.

This clonotype was seen a handful of times. The chain recombines TRBV4-1 with TRBJ1-5; D possibly corresponds to TRBD1 (5 bases). CDR3 length: 15 residues. Per germline, CDR1 MGHRA and CDR2 YSYEKL. The V end was cut by 2 bases, the J end by 4 bases, with 12 bases between. DNA for the CDR3: TGCGCCAGCAGCCAATGGGAGGAGGGGAATCAGCCCCAGCATTTT. As protein: CASSQWEEGNQPQHF.

This clonotype was picked up many times. This chain connects TRBV4-1 to TRBJ2-2; 7 nucleotides line up with TRBD1. The CDR3 loop spans 16 amino acids. Looked up from germline, CDR1 is MGHRA and CDR2 is YSYEKL. The V segment lost 1 base and the J segment 4 bases; nucleotides outside the gene matches: 6. The CDR3 DNA reads TGCGCCAGCAGCCAAGCTCAGGGGGAGATCACCGGGGAGCTGTTTTTT. Its translation: CASSQAQGEITGELFF.

This clonotype was recorded a few times. The genes are TRBV29-1 and TRBJ2-7; 7 bases map to TRBD1. The ends lost 6 bases at V and 2 bases at J; junction bases unmatched: 7. The germline V gene encodes CDR1 SQVTM and CDR2 ANQGSEA. The CDR3 has 13 amino acids. The CDR3 DNA reads as TGCAGCGTAAGGACAGGTTTGACCTACGAGCAGTACTTC. It encodes CSVRTGLTYEQYF.